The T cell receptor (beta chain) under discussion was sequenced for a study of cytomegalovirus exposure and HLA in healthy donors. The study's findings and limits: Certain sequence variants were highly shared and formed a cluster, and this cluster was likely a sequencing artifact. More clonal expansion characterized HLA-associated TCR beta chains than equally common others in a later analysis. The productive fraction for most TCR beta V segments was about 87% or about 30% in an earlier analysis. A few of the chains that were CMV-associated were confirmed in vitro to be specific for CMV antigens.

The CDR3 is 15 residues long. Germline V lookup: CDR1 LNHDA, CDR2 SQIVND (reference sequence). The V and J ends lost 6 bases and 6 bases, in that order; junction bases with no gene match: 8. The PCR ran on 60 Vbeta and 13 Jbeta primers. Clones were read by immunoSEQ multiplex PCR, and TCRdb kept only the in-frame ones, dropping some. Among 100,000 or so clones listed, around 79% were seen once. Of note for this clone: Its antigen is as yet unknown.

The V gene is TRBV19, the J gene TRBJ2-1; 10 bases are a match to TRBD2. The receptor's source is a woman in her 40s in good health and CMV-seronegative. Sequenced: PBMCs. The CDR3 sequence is CASSPVSGGINEQFF. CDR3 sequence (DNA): TGTGCCAGTAGCCCAGTTAGCGGGGGGATCAATGAGCAGTTCTTC.